This T cell receptor beta chain was profiled in a study of regulatory T cells in long-lasting Graves disease. V dropped 7 bases and J dropped 3 bases, with 14 bases sitting between them. The germline gives CDR1 SNHLY, CDR2 FYNNEI. The CDR3 extends over 14 amino acids. The TCR beta library used iRepertoire HTBI primers with Arm-PCR amplification of CDR3. TCRdb redid the calling of the multiplex PCR reads with MiXCR, one entry per CDR3 protein. The table has 350,000 to 550,000 distinct CDR3 sequences, under 15% seen once. This clonotype was counted at least ten times. Time point in this sample: newly diagnosed GD, antithyroid drugs for less than 3 months. RNA extracted from PBMCs served as the sequencing template. Patients came through an endocrinology department, and that department was in Xi'an, China. This sample was shared with a second study, whose subject was T cells in Graves' hyperthyroidism and ophthalmopathy.

The TCR originated in a woman aged 30 to 39 with Graves disease. This chain uses TRBV2 with TRBJ2-3; TRBD2 might be the D (7 bases). Here the sequenced sample was peripheral blood mononuclear cells (PBMCs), taken at new diagnosis, from a patient treated with antithyroid drugs. CDR3 region: CASTRGGPTDTQYF. CDR3 bases: TGTGCCAGCACAAGGGGGGGACCGACAGATACGCAGTATTTT.